These T cell receptor beta chains were read from a single sample in a study of Ad26.COV2.S vaccination and SARS-CoV-2 variants. Method: immunoSEQ multiplex PCR; TCRdb's copy keeps in-frame clones and lacks some. Here the sample spans approximately 400,000 clones, more than 75% being singletons. The sample was peripheral blood, taken in a trial of Ad26.COV2.S vaccine versus placebo. The receptors derive from a person aged 18-60 years who received the Ad26.COV2.S COVID-19 vaccine or a placebo. CDR3s include the opening cysteine and the closing phenylalanine or tryptophan. A D gene is named only where the DNA matches it firmly. Clone sizes are given selectively: once, few, many, or a class where the clone is expanded.

clone size	D gene	V gene	J gene	CDR3 protein	CDR3 DNA
.	.	TRBV28	TRBJ1-5	CASSAVMQPQHF	TGTGCCAGCTCGGCGGTTATGCAGCCCCAGCATTTT
.	TRBD1	TRBV28	TRBJ2-1	CASSLPRGHEQFF	TGTGCCAGCAGTTTACCCAGGGGGCATGAGCAGTTCTTC
.	.	TRBV2	TRBJ1-5	CASSESTTNNQPQHF	TGTGCCAGCAGTGAGAGTACCACTAACAATCAGCCCCAGCATTTT
.	TRBD2	TRBV11-2	TRBJ2-1	CASSLDQGGEQFF	TGTGCCAGCAGCTTAGATCAGGGAGGGGAGCAGTTCTTC
once	.	TRBV28	TRBJ2-1	CASRGAVRSYNEQFF	TGTGCCAGCAGGGGAGCTGTACGTTCCTACAATGAGCAGTTCTTC
.	.	TRBV5-6	TRBJ2-5	CASSLAVWGGRETQYF	TGTGCCAGCAGCTTGGCGGTCTGGGGAGGTCGGGAGACCCAGTACTTC
.	.	TRBV4-1	TRBJ2-7	CASSQQTGTNYEQYF	TGCGCCAGCAGCCAACAAACCGGGACAAACTACGAGCAGTACTTC
.	.	TRBV18	TRBJ2-7	CASSPLEQGEQYF	TGTGCCAGCTCACCACTGGAGCAGGGGGAGCAGTACTTC
.	TRBD1	TRBV4-3	TRBJ1-2	CASSQHGQGTHGYTF	TGCGCCAGCAGCCAACATGGACAGGGTACCCATGGCTACACCTTC
.	.	TRBV10-2	TRBJ2-5	CASSLAPQETQYF	TGCGCCAGCAGCCTCGCCCCCCAAGAGACCCAGTACTTC
.	.	TRBV30	TRBJ2-1	CAWTPTAVNEQFF	TGTGCCTGGACGCCTACGGCGGTAAATGAGCAGTTCTTC
.	.	TRBV4-1	TRBJ1-2	CASSQDLRVFYGYTF	TGCGCCAGCAGCCAAGATCTCAGGGTATTCTATGGCTACACCTTC
.	.	TRBV6-2/TRBV6-3	TRBJ1-2	CASSRALARNGYTF	TGTGCCAGCAGCCGGGCATTGGCGCGGAATGGCTACACCTTC
.	.	TRBV28	TRBJ1-1	CASSLLSTTGGEAFF	TGTGCCAGCAGTTTACTCTCTACGACGGGTGGGGAAGCTTTCTTT
once	.	TRBV7-2	TRBJ2-3	CASSSPNVDAQYF	TGTGCCAGCAGCTCACCTAATGTAGACGCGCAGTATTTT
.	TRBD1	TRBV19	TRBJ1-5	CASTPGQGNQPQHF	TGTGCCAGTACCCCGGGACAGGGTAATCAGCCCCAGCATTTT
once	.	TRBV4-1	TRBJ1-1	CASSQDLATVLVEAFF	TGCGCCAGCAGCCAAGACTTAGCAACCGTCCTGGTTGAAGCTTTCTTT
.	TRBD1	TRBV29-1	TRBJ2-6	CSVGQGSSSGANVLTF	TGCAGCGTCGGACAGGGGTCCAGCTCTGGGGCCAACGTCCTGACTTTC
.	.	TRBV13	TRBJ2-7	CASSLTLGGHYEQYF	TGTGCCAGCAGCTTAACGCTGGGGGGTCACTACGAGCAGTACTTC
.	.	TRBV11-3	TRBJ2-2	CASSLGRIRGELFF	TGTGCCAGCAGCTTAGGGAGGATCCGCGGGGAGCTGTTTTTT
.	TRBD2	TRBV27	TRBJ2-1	CASKEGLAGWDEQFF	TGTGCCAGCAAAGAGGGACTAGCGGGGTGGGATGAGCAGTTCTTC
.	.	TRBV7-2	TRBJ1-1	CASSLRGQINTEAFF	TGTGCCAGCAGCTTAAGAGGACAAATCAACACTGAAGCTTTCTTT
.	TRBD2	TRBV7-9	TRBJ2-7	CASSNGLAGIYEQYF	TGTGCCAGCAGCAACGGACTAGCGGGAATCTACGAGCAGTACTTC
.	TRBD1	TRBV14	TRBJ2-5	CASSLHRGQGQETQYF	TGTGCCAGCAGCCTACACAGGGGGCAGGGGCAAGAGACCCAGTACTTC
.	.	TRBV2	TRBJ2-2	CASSLRNTGELFF	TGTGCCAGCAGTCTTCGGAACACCGGGGAGCTGTTTTTT
.	TRBD1	TRBV4-1	TRBJ2-7	CASSQENRGYYEQYF	TGCGCCAGCAGCCAAGAGAACAGGGGGTACTACGAGCAGTACTTC
.	.	TRBV18	TRBJ1-1	CASSRDPLAFEAFF	TGTGCCAGCTCTCGCGACCCCCTGGCCTTTGAAGCTTTCTTT
.	TRBD2	TRBV3-1/TRBV3-2	TRBJ2-1	CASSQTSGSYNEQFF	TGTGCCAGCAGCCAGACTAGCGGGAGTTACAATGAGCAGTTCTTC
.	.	TRBV18	TRBJ2-2	CASSPLLVQTRGELFF	TGTGCCAGCTCACCTTTACTAGTCCAGACCAGGGGGGAGCTGTTTTTT
.	.	TRBV6-2/TRBV6-3	TRBJ2-1	CASSYSTTATLVFYNEQFF	TGTGCCAGCAGTTACTCGACGACGGCTACCCTTGTCTTCTACAATGAGCAGTTCTTC
.	.	TRBV15	TRBJ1-5	CATSRDLGQLYSNQPQHF	TGTGCCACCAGCAGAGATTTAGGACAGCTGTATAGCAATCAGCCCCAGCATTTT
.	.	TRBV6-5	TRBJ2-7	CASSYAPRQRSSEQYF	TGTGCCAGCAGTTACGCCCCCCGACAGAGAAGCTCCGAGCAGTACTTC
once	.	TRBV3-1/TRBV3-2	TRBJ2-2	CASSQELSGELFF	TGTGCCAGCAGCCAAGAGCTTTCGGGGGAGCTGTTTTTT
.	.	TRBV27	TRBJ1-1	CASSFGGARTEAFF	TGTGCCAGCAGTTTCGGAGGGGCGCGTACTGAAGCTTTCTTT
.	TRBD2	TRBV30	TRBJ2-5	CAWSVGGPGGKTQYF	TGTGCCTGGAGTGTTGGTGGTCCGGGGGGGAAGACCCAGTACTTC
.	.	TRBV4-3	TRBJ1-1	CASSQDLRGTEAFF	TGCGCCAGCAGCCAAGATCTGCGAGGGACTGAAGCTTTCTTT
.	.	TRBV7-6	TRBJ2-7	CASSLAQGVYEQYF	TGTGCCAGCAGCTTAGCGCAAGGGGTCTACGAGCAGTACTTC
.	.	TRBV2	TRBJ1-2	CASSRDIYGYTF	TGTGCCAGCAGCCGGGACATCTATGGCTACACCTTC
.	TRBD1	TRBV4-3	TRBJ1-6	CASSQEATGVISPLHF	TGCGCCAGCAGCCAAGAAGCGACAGGGGTGATTTCACCCCTCCACTTT
.	TRBD2	TRBV11-2	TRBJ2-3	CASSFLAGDSTDTQYF	TGTGCCAGCAGCTTTCTAGCGGGGGATAGCACAGATACGCAGTATTTT
.	.	TRBV6-2/TRBV6-3	TRBJ1-2	CASSYSSRGNYGYTF	TGTGCCAGCAGTTACTCCAGTCGGGGAAACTATGGCTACACCTTC
.	.	TRBV6-6	TRBJ2-7	CASSLREVDYEQYF	TGTGCCAGCAGTTTGAGGGAGGTGGACTACGAGCAGTACTTC
.	.	TRBV28	TRBJ2-7	CASSQPTGGGSSSGTYEQYF	TGTGCCAGCAGCCAACCGACAGGGGGCGGCAGTTCTAGCGGGACCTACGAGCAGTACTTC
once	.	TRBV21-1	TRBJ1-5	CASRKIHRSNQPQHF	TGTGCCAGCAGAAAAATCCACAGATCAAATCAGCCCCAGCATTTT
few	.	TRBV10-1	TRBJ2-7	CASSEGNRRNEQYF	TGCGCCAGCAGTGAGGGAAACAGGAGAAACGAGCAGTACTTC
.	.	TRBV6-5	TRBJ2-7	CASSYLTGTTPYEQYF	TGTGCCAGCAGTTACTTAACCGGGACGACACCCTACGAGCAGTACTTC
.	TRBD1	TRBV6-5	TRBJ1-2	CASLDRENYGYTF	TGTGCCAGCCTGGACAGGGAGAACTATGGCTACACCTTC
.	TRBD2	TRBV24-1	TRBJ2-1	CATSGRGLAGAFFNEQFF	TGTGCCACCAGTGGGAGGGGACTAGCGGGAGCTTTTTTCAATGAGCAGTTCTTC
.	.	TRBV27	TRBJ2-5	CASSPPGAAEYF	TGTGCCAGCAGTCCTCCAGGTGCCGCGGAGTACTTC
.	.	TRBV5-4	TRBJ1-2	CASSLESRRGYTF	TGTGCCAGCAGCCTAGAATCAAGGAGGGGCTACACCTTC
.	TRBD1	TRBV24-1	TRBJ2-3	CATSGPGQGLGTDTQYF	TGTGCCACCAGTGGACCGGGACAGGGACTTGGCACAGATACGCAGTATTTT
.	TRBD2	TRBV5-1	TRBJ2-7	CASSLTGTRYYEQYF	TGCGCCAGCAGCCTTACCGGGACTAGGTACTACGAGCAGTACTTC
few	TRBD2	TRBV30	TRBJ2-2	CAWSLIGLGSSLFF	TGTGCCTGGAGTCTTATCGGACTAGGAAGTTCTCTGTTTTTT